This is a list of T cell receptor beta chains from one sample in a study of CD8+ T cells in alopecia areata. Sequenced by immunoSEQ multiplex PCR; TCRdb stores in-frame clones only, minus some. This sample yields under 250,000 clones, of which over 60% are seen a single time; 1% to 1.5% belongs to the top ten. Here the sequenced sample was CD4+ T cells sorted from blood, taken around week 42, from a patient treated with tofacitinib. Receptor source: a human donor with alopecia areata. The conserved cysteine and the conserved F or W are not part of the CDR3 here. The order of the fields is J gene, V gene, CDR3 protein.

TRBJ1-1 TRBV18 ASSPGMNTEAF
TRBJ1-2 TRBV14 ASSQVQGDGYT
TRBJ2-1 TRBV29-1 SVVRLAGGPDEQF
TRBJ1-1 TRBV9 ASSVVRGEAF
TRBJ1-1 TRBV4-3 ASSQGLVGDTEAF
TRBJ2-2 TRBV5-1 ASGTTDKSELF
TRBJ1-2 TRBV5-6 ASSSPQGLYGYT
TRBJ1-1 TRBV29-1 SVLSGNTEAF
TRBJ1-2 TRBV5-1 ASSYPQGNGYT
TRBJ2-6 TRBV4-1 ASSQASGGSYSGANVLT
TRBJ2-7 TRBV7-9 ASSPQGLEVYEQY
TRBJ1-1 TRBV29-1 SVGQRNTEAF
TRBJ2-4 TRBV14 ASSPVARPRGIQY
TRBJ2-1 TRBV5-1 ASSPDRGTIEQF
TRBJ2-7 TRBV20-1 SARDTDEQY
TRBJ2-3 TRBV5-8 ASNVGDGVTDTQY